This TCR beta chain was identified in a study of neurological immune-mediated disorders. Study results and limitations: The highest TCR clonal expansion occurred in HTLV-1-associated myelopathy; multiple sclerosis fell below healthy controls. The absence of shared CDR3 amino acid sequences among expanded clones across subjects suggests private repertoires in all groups.

With 10-nucleotide random UMIs, 5'RACE was used to make the cDNA. MiXCR, run by TCRdb on the 5' RACE reads, gives a single entry per CDR3 protein. In the table there are over 70,000 distinct CDR3 sequences, around 9.6% of which are singletons. This clonotype was seen at least ten times. Its antigen is not known. J was trimmed by 4 bases and V by 5 bases; bases with no gene match: 8. This CDR3 region has 15 residues. From germline, CDR1 is MNHNY and CDR2 SVGAGI (reference sequence). Specified time point: longitudinal time-point 1 (baseline). Sequenced sample: PBMCs. The TCR comes from a man aged 30 to 45 in good health. The V and J genes are TRBV6-6 and TRBJ1-2, with TRBD1 matching 9 bases. The CDR3: CASSKQGARGYGYTF. DNA of the CDR3: TGTGCCAGCAGTAAACAGGGGGCGCGTGGCTATGGCTACACCTTC.